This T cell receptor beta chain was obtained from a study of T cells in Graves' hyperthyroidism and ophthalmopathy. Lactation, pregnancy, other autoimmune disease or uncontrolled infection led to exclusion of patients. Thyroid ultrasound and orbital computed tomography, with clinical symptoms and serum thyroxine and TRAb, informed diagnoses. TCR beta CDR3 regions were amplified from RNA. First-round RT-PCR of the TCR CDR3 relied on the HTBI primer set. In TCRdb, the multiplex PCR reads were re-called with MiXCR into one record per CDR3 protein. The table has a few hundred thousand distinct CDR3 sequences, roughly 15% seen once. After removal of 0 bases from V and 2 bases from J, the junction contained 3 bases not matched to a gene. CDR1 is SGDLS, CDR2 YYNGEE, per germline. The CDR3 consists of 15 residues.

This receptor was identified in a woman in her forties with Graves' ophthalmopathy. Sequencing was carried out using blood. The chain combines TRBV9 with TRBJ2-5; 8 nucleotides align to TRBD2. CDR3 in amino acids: CASSVEIAGQETQYF. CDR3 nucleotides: TGTGCCAGCAGCGTAGAGATAGCGGGGCAAGAGACCCAGTACTTC.